These 10 T cell receptor beta chains were sequenced from one sample in a study of blood T cell repertoires in COVID-19. Libraries were prepared by immunoSEQ multiplex PCR; TCRdb keeps only in-frame clonotypes and omits some of them. The repertoire holds about 88,000 clones, with roughly 88% as singletons. Input material: peripheral blood. These receptors were collected from a woman older than 75 with acute or convalescent COVID-19.

The chain uses TRBV2 and TRBJ2-1; 7 bases align to TRBD2. The CDR3 is made up of 14 amino acids. CDR1 is SNHLY and CDR2 is FYNNEI in the germline V gene. Trimming cost V 11 bases and J 5 bases; bases outside gene matches: 12. In DNA form, the CDR3 reads TGTGCCGCCCGCCGGGACTACACTAACAATGAGCAGTTCTTC. Its translation is CAARRDYTNNEQFF.

The V gene is TRBV5-1, the J gene TRBJ2-3, with TRBD1 matching over 9 bases. Germline CDR1 is SGHRS and CDR2 is YFSETQ. The CDR3 is 16 amino acids. Trimming cost V 4 bases and J 2 bases; bases outside gene matches: 8. The CDR3: CASSQPGQGFTDTQYF. CDR3 DNA sequence: TGCGCCAGCAGCCAACCGGGACAGGGTTTCACAGATACGCAGTATTTT.

The chain employs TRBV5-8 and TRBJ1-2; D is possibly TRBD1 (6 bases). Trimming shortened V by 2 bases and J by 4 bases, and 15 bases separated the two germline ends. The CDR3 consists of 15 residues. Germline values: CDR1 SGHTS, CDR2 YDEGEE. The CDR3 DNA follows: TGTGCCAGCAGCTTACCAACCGGGACACTCTATGGCTACACCTTC. This translates into CASSLPTGTLYGYTF.

The chain recombines TRBV10-3 with TRBJ1-2; no definite D call. Deletions cut 7 bases from V and 2 bases from J, with 8 bases between. The CDR3 consists of 12 residues. From germline, CDR1 is ENHRY and CDR2 SYGVKD. The CDR3 region has the DNA TGTGCCATCATGAACAAGAACTATGGCTACACCTTC. It translates to CAIMNKNYGYTF.

This chain links TRBV30 with TRBJ1-3; D is unresolved. The ends were cut back, 3 bases at V and 0 bases at J, with 12 bases in the middle. Germline CDR1 GTSNPN, CDR2 SVGIG (reference sequence). CDR3 length equals 15 residues. The CDR3 region is CAWRPPGSSGNTIYF. The CDR3 DNA reads as TGTGCCTGGAGGCCCCCAGGCTCCTCTGGAAACACCATATATTTT.

The J gene is TRBJ1-3, the V gene TRBV9; D might be TRBD1 (5 bases). CDR3 length: 15 residues. V was cut by 1 base and J by 0 bases, with 8 bases left in between. Germline V CDR1 and CDR2: SGDLS, YYNGEE. This CDR3 reads CASSVRGASGNTIYF. The CDR3 DNA sequence: TGTGCCAGCAGCGTACGTGGGGCCTCTGGAAACACCATATATTTT.

The chain employs TRBV3-1 (or the pseudogene TRBV3-2) and TRBJ2-5; 10 bases fit TRBD2. This CDR3 is built from 16 residues. The germline gives CDR1 LGHDT, CDR2 YNNKEL (reference sequence). With V trimmed by 0 bases and J by 3 bases, 4 bases remained unmatched. CDR3 coding DNA: TGTGCCAGCAGCCAAGATCAGCGGGAGGGTGAAGAGACCCAGTACTTC. The encoded protein is CASSQDQREGEETQYF.

V usage is TRBV7-3 and J usage is TRBJ2-3; D is unclear. Trimming removed 3 bases at V and 2 bases at J, with 6 bases between. The CDR3 runs 13 residues. Germline V lookup: CDR1 SGHTA, CDR2 FQGTGA. The CDR3 loop is CASSLGHTDTQYF. The DNA of the CDR3 is TGTGCCAGCAGCTTGGGCCACACAGATACGCAGTATTTT.

Only one count was recorded for this clone. V gene TRBV13 combines with J gene TRBJ1-2; TRBD1 matches 9 bases. Germline V lookup: CDR1 PRHDT, CDR2 FYEKMQ (reference sequence). V shed 5 bases, J shed 8 bases, and the junction held 6 bases outside the gene matches. This CDR3 is 13 amino acids long. CDR3 in DNA: TGTGCCAGCAGCCTCTGGACAGGGGAAGGCTACACCTTC. This encodes CASSLWTGEGYTF.

The chain carries TRBV28 and TRBJ2-5; TRBD1 aligns across 10 bases. Germline CDR1 MDHEN, CDR2 SYDVKM. Trimming removed 7 bases from V and 4 bases from J; junction bases left unmatched: 9. The CDR3 extends over 15 amino acids. The CDR3 coding sequence is TGTGCCAGCACCGATCGGGGGACAGGGGCAGAGACCCAGTACTTC. This sequence encodes CASTDRGTGAETQYF.